A single sample gave rise to the 28 T cell receptor beta chains below, sequenced in a study of identical twins. Using its own MiXCR run on the 5' RACE reads, TCRdb lists one record per CDR3 protein. Among roughly 720,000 distinct CDR3 sequences, around a sixth were seen once, and the ten largest hold about an eighth. The same sample was also used in a study of T cells expressing NK-cell markers.

The sample consisted of PBMCs. The origin of the receptors is a woman younger than 30 in good health.

The genes are TRBV12-3 or TRBV12-4 and TRBJ2-3; D is perhaps TRBD2 (6 bases). The germline V and J ends were trimmed by 5 bases and 0 bases, with 12 bases remaining between them. The CDR3 totals 15 residues. The CDR3 is CASSRGFSSTDTQYF. CDR3 bases: TGTGCCAGCAGTCGGGGGTTTTCTAGCACAGATACGCAGTATTTT.

This clonotype was recorded many times. CDR3 sequence reads: CASSLSPGTGWRSYEQYF. CDR3 nucleotide sequence: TGTGCCAGCAGTTTATCGCCCGGGACAGGGTGGAGGTCCTACGAGCAGTACTTC. This sequence joins TRBV27 and TRBJ2-7; 9 bases line up with TRBD1. The CDR3 length is 18 residues. Trimming at V came to 0 bases and at J to 1 base, leaving 10 bases not matched to a gene. Germline assignment: CDR1 MNHEY and CDR2 SMNVEV (reference sequence).

The V and J genes are TRBV15 and TRBJ2-2; 11 positions agree with TRBD1. The CDR3 totals 17 residues. CDR1 and CDR2 from the germline V gene are LNHNV and YYDKDF (reference sequence). Trimming removed 0 bases from V and 6 bases from J; junction bases left unmatched: 6. The CDR3 here is CATSRDLGQGVAGELFF. The CDR3, as DNA: TGTGCCACCAGCAGAGATCTGGGACAGGGGGTCGCCGGGGAGCTGTTTTTT.

The V gene is TRBV5-6, the J gene TRBJ1-5; 8 nucleotides match TRBD1. CDR1 and CDR2 from the germline V gene are SGHDT and YYEEEE. Trimming removed 5 bases from V and 2 bases from J; junction bases left unmatched: 9. The CDR3 contains 16 residues. CDR3 nucleotides: TGTGCCAGCAGTCAATACAGGGGGACCGGCAATCAGCCCCAGCATTTT. Its translation is CASSQYRGTGNQPQHF.

This clonotype was counted a few times. The chain combines TRBV6-2 or TRBV6-3 with TRBJ2-3, with TRBD2 identical over 14 bases. This CDR3 is built from 18 residues. Germline V lookup: CDR1 MNHEY, CDR2 SVGEGT. Trimming cost V 5 bases and J 5 bases; bases outside gene matches: 12. CDR3 amino acids: CASSPGTSGSLMRDTQYF. CDR3 sequence (DNA): TGTGCCAGCAGTCCCGGGACTAGCGGGAGTTTGATGAGAGATACGCAGTATTTT.

The chain uses TRBV7-8 and TRBJ2-7; TRBD2 matches at 10 bases. The length of the CDR3 is 19 residues. Germline-derived CDR1 and CDR2 are SGHVS and FQNEAQ. The V gene end was trimmed by 3 bases and the J gene end by 2 bases; junction bases not matched to a gene: 16. The CDR3 sequence is CASSFPRDRSSGRTYEQYF. The CDR3 bases are TGTGCCAGCAGCTTCCCCCGGGACAGGTCTAGCGGGAGAACCTACGAGCAGTACTTC. The full variable domain, its missing parts supplied by reference TRBV7-8 and TRBJ2-7, is GAGVSQSPRYKVAKRGQDVALRCDPISGHVSLFWYQQALGQGPEFLTYFQNEAQLDKSGLPSDRFFAERPEGSVSTLKIQRTQQEDSAVYLCASSFPRDRSSGRTYEQYFGPGTRLTVT.

This clonotype occurred a few times. The gene calls are TRBV29-1 and TRBJ2-6; D remains unclear. The CDR3 consists of 14 residues. Germline V lookup: CDR1 SQVTM, CDR2 ANQGSEA. The V and J ends lost 4 bases and 2 bases respectively, with 9 bases between them. This chain's CDR3 is CSVVFLAGANVLTF. The CDR3 DNA is TGCAGCGTTGTGTTTCTGGCTGGGGCCAACGTCCTGACTTTC.

This rearrangement joins TRBV20-1 to TRBJ2-7; 15 nucleotides line up with TRBD2. Germline-derived CDR1 and CDR2 are DFQATT and SNEGSKA (reference sequence). The CDR3 extends over 17 amino acids. CDR3 region: CRSLRGTSGRWLHEQYF. The DNA for the CDR3 is TGCAGGAGCCTCCGCGGGACTAGCGGGAGGTGGTTACACGAGCAGTACTTC.

V and J are TRBV10-3 and TRBJ2-1; 7 nucleotides line up with TRBD1. V gave up 1 base and J gave up 8 bases; unmatched junction bases: 2. Germline V gives CDR1 ENHRY, CDR2 SYGVKD. The CDR3 runs to 13 residues. CDR3 protein: CAISELQGYEQFF. The CDR3 nucleotides read TGTGCCATCAGTGAGTTACAGGGGTATGAGCAGTTCTTC.

The gene calls are TRBV5-1 and TRBJ2-3, with 7 nucleotides matching TRBD1. This CDR3 has 17 residues. V was pared by 0 bases and J by 6 bases, with 13 bases of the junction left unmatched. From germline, CDR1 is SGHRS and CDR2 YFSETQ. CDR3 sequence: CASSLAAGGVFTDTQYF. CDR3 DNA sequence: TGCGCCAGCAGCTTGGCGGCAGGGGGAGTTTTCACGGATACGCAGTATTTT.

This clonotype was picked up a small number of times. This chain links TRBV12-3 or TRBV12-4 with TRBJ1-4, with a possible D match to TRBD1 (5 bases). Trimming took 8 bases from V and 7 from J, leaving 17 bases between them. The CDR3 length is 14 residues. The CDR3 protein is CASGPWAGSEKLFF. The CDR3 bases are TGTGCCAGCGGCCCTTGGGCAGGGAGTGAAAAACTGTTTTTT.

This clonotype has a handful of counts. The rearrangement uses TRBV7-9 and TRBJ1-2; D call uncertain. Trimming removed 5 bases at V and 1 base at J, with 8 bases between. The V gene's germline CDR1 is SEHNR and CDR2 FQNEAQ (reference sequence). The CDR3 is 13 amino acids. The CDR3 sequence is CASSIDYNYGYTF. The CDR3 coding sequence is TGTGCCAGCAGCATCGATTATAACTATGGCTACACCTTC.

This clonotype occurred a few times. DNA for the CDR3: TGTGCCAGCAGCTTAACAGGGGGTCCAGATGGCTACACCTTC. Protein sequence: CASSLTGGPDGYTF. This chain uses TRBV7-9 with TRBJ1-2, with 8 bases aligning to TRBD1. The CDR3 has 14 residues. Per the germline V gene, CDR1 is SEHNR and CDR2 is FQNEAQ (reference sequence). V was clipped by 2 bases and J by 6 bases; unmatched bases: 5.

The chain employs TRBV5-1 and TRBJ2-1; TRBD1 matches 9 bases. CDR3 length: 17 residues. V lost 4 bases to trimming and J lost 2 bases; unmatched junction nucleotides: 10. The germline V gene has CDR1 SGHRS and CDR2 YFSETQ. The CDR3 bases are TGCGCCAGCAGCCTCTACAGGGGGCATTCTACCTACAATGAGCAGTTCTTC. Its protein product is CASSLYRGHSTYNEQFF.

This chain uses TRBV7-9 with TRBJ2-2, with D tentatively TRBD1 (6 bases). The V and J ends lost 10 bases and 2 bases respectively, with 17 bases between them. The CDR3 runs 15 residues. CDR1 and CDR2 (germline): SEHNR, FQNEAQ (reference sequence). CDR3 residues: CATTTRTANTGELFF. Here the CDR3 DNA reads TGTGCCACCACTACCAGGACAGCTAACACCGGGGAGCTGTTTTTT. The full variable domain, rest sourced from reference TRBV7-9 and TRBJ2-2, is DTGVSQNPRHKITKRGQNVTFRCDPISEHNRLYWYRQTLGQGPEFLTYFQNEAQLEKSRLLSDRFSAERPKGSFSTLEIQRTEQGDSAMYLCATTTRTANTGELFFGEGSRLTVL.

In its sample, this clonotype was seen a few times. The CDR3 nucleotides are TGTGCCAGCAGCCACGGGACAGGGGGCGAAAAACTGTTTTTT. It encodes CASSHGTGGEKLFF. V usage is TRBV4-2 and J usage is TRBJ1-4; TRBD1 matches 12 bases. Losses at the gene ends were 3 bases for V and 8 bases for J; bases not matched to a gene: 1. The germline gives CDR1 LGHNA, CDR2 YNFKEQ. The CDR3 totals 14 residues.

V and J are TRBV20-1 and TRBJ2-5; 8 bases are shared with TRBD1. CDR3 length equals 13 residues. From germline, CDR1 is DFQATT and CDR2 SNEGSKA (reference sequence). V was pared by 2 bases and J by 5 bases, with 4 bases of the junction left unmatched. The CDR3 here is CSARQGALETQYF. The CDR3 DNA is TGCAGTGCTAGACAGGGGGCTCTGGAGACCCAGTACTTC.

With regard to this clonotype: Compared with germline, one end of the junction differs, possibly owing to a read error. The chain carries TRBV5-1 and TRBJ1-1, with 7 bases lining up with TRBD1. Germline loops: CDR1 SGHRS, CDR2 YFSETQ. The CDR3 extends over 15 amino acids. The CDR3 DNA sequence: TGCACCAGCAGCCTAGGACAGGACGCCCTTCCTGAAGCTTTCTTT. Protein: CTSSLGQDALPEAFF.

The chain carries TRBV29-1 and TRBJ2-2; 11 positions match TRBD2. In germline, CDR1 is SQVTM, CDR2 ANQGSEA. V shed 6 bases and J 0 bases; nucleotides not matched to a gene: 3. This CDR3 region has 15 residues. CDR3 residues: CSVGGLAANTGELFF. CDR3 bases: TGCAGCGTAGGGGGACTAGCGGCGAACACCGGGGAGCTGTTTTTT.

The chain employs TRBV29-1 and TRBJ1-2, with TRBD1 identical over 7 bases. V shed 7 bases and J 5 bases; nucleotides not matched to a gene: 7. CDR3 size: 12 residues. Germline CDR1 reads SQVTM; CDR2 reads ANQGSEA. The CDR3 nucleotides are TGCAGCGCCGAGGGACAGCTATATGGCTACACCTTC. Protein: CSAEGQLYGYTF.

The chain carries TRBV27 and TRBJ1-6; D may be TRBD1 (6 bases). The CDR3 covers 13 residues. CDR1 is MNHEY and CDR2 is SMNVEV in the germline V gene (reference sequence). The V gene lost 9 bases and the J gene lost 10 bases, with 16 bases spanning the gap. Here the CDR3 reads CASSDRNGSPLHF. The CDR3 DNA sequence: TGTGCCAGTAGCGACAGGAACGGGTCACCCCTCCACTTT.

This chain uses TRBV12-5 with TRBJ2-1; D is uncertain. The ends were cut back, 1 base at V and 10 bases at J, with 8 bases in the middle. The germline V gene encodes CDR1 LGHNT and CDR2 FRNRAP. This CDR3 contains 12 residues. The DNA of the CDR3 is TGTGCTAGTGGTTTGGGGTACGGGGAGCAGTTCTTC. Residues: CASGLGYGEQFF.

This clonotype has a handful of counts. J is TRBJ2-7 and V is TRBV5-5; D gene uncertain. Trimming took 3 bases from V and 0 from J, leaving 19 bases between them. Germline lookup yields CDR1 SGHKS and CDR2 YYEKEE (reference sequence). The CDR3 consists of 17 residues. CDR3 residues: CASSWGLLIHLSYEQYF. For the CDR3, the DNA is TGTGCCAGCAGCTGGGGTTTACTTATCCATCTCTCCTACGAGCAGTACTTC.

The rearrangement uses TRBV11-2 and TRBJ2-7; D might be TRBD2 (6 bases). Per the germline V gene, CDR1 is SGHAT and CDR2 is FQNNGV. This CDR3 region has 15 residues. V was trimmed by 1 base and J by 3 bases, leaving 13 bases between them. In DNA, the CDR3 is TGTGCCAGCAGCTTAGTGGCTCAGGGACTCTACGAGCAGTACTTC. Encoded protein: CASSLVAQGLYEQYF.

The genes are TRBV12-3 or TRBV12-4 and TRBJ1-1; unclear D gene. Trimming pared 11 bases from V and 10 bases from J, leaving 14 bases between. The CDR3 contains 10 residues. The chain's CDR3 is CASGRGSAFF. The CDR3 coding sequence is TGTGCCTCCGGGCGGGGTTCAGCTTTCTTT.

J is TRBJ1-1 and V is TRBV12-3 or TRBV12-4; D gene unclear. This CDR3 region has 14 residues. Trimming left V 5 bases short and J 3 bases short, with 13 bases between. CDR3 in DNA: TGTGCCAGCAGTCCGTCCGACGGATACACTGAAGCTTTCTTT. The encoded protein is CASSPSDGYTEAFF.

There are a few counts of this clonotype. This chain connects TRBV5-1 to TRBJ2-1; the match to TRBD1 covers 9 bases. The CDR3 loop spans 14 amino acids. Trimming took 1 base from V and 10 from J; bases not matched to a gene: 6. CDR1 is SGHRS and CDR2 is YFSETQ in the germline V gene. The CDR3 coding sequence is TGCGCCAGCAGCTTGAATACAGGGGGCGAAGAGCAGTTCTTC. Translated, it gives CASSLNTGGEEQFF.

This clonotype was seen only a few times. The CDR3 region has the DNA TGCAGTGCTAGCCAACAGGCTGCAGAGACCCAGTACTTC. It specifies CSASQQAAETQYF. The J gene is TRBJ2-5, the V gene TRBV20-1; TRBD1 might be the D (5 bases). CDR1 and CDR2 from the germline V gene are DFQATT and SNEGSKA (reference sequence). This CDR3 comprises 13 residues. With 3 bases removed from V and 4 bases from J, the gap between germline ends came to 12 bases.